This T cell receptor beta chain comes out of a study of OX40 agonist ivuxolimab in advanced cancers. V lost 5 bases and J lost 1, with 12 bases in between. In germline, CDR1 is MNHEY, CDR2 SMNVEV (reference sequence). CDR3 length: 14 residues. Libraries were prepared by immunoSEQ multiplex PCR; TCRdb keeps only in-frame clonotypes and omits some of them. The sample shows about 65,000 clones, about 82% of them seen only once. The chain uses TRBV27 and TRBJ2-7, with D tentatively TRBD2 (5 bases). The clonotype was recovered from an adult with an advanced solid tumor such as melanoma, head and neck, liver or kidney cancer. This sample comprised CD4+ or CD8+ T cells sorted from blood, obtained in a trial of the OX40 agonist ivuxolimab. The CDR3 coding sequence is TGTGCCAGCAGTCCCGGACTCAGGTCCTACGAGCAGTACGTC. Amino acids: CASSPGLRSYEQYV.